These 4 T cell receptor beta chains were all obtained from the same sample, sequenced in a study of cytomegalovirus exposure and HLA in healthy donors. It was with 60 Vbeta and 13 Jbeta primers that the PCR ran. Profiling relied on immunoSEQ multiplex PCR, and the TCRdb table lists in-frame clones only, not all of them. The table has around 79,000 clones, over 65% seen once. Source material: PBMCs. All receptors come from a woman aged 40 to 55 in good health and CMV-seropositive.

CDR3 in DNA: TGTGCCAGCAGCGTAATAGCGGGAGGAGGAGAGACCCAGTACTTC. It yields the protein CASSVIAGGGETQYF. The rearrangement links TRBV9 to TRBJ2-5; 10 nucleotides align to TRBD2. The CDR3 covers 15 residues. The germline V gene has CDR1 SGDLS and CDR2 YYNGEE. The V gene end was trimmed by 1 base and the J gene end by 4 bases; junction bases not matched to a gene: 4.

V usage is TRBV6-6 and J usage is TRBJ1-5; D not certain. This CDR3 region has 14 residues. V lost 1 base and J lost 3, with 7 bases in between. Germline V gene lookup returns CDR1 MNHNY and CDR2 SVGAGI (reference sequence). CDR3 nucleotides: TGTGCCAGCAGTTACTTTGGAGACAATCAGCCCCAGCATTTT. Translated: CASSYFGDNQPQHF.

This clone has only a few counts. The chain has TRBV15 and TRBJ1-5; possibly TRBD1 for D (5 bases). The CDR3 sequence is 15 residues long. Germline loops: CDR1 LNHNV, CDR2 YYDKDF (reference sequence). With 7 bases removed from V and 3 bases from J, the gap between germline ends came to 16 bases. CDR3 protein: CATTPQGGYNQPQHF. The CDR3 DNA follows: TGTGCCACCACCCCCCAGGGTGGGTACAATCAGCCCCAGCATTTT.

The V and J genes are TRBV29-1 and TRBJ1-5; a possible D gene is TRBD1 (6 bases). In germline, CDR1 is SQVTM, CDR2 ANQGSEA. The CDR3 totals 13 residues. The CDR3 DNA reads TGCAGTATAAGGGACAACCTAAATCAGCCCCAGCATTTT. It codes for CSIRDNLNQPQHF.